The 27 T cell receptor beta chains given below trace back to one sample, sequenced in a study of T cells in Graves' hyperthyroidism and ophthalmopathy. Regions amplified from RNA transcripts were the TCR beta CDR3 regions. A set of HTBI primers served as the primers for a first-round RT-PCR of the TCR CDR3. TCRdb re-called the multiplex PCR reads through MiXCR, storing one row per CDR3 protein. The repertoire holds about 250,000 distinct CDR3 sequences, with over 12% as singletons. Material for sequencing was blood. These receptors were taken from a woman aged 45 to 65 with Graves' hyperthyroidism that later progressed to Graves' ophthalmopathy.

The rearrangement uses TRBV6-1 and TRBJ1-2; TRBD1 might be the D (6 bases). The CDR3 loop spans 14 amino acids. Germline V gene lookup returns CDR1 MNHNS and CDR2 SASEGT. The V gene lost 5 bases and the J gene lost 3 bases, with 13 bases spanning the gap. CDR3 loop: CASSSSGQYYGYTF. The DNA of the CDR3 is TGTGCCAGCAGTTCCAGCGGACAGTACTATGGCTACACCTTC.

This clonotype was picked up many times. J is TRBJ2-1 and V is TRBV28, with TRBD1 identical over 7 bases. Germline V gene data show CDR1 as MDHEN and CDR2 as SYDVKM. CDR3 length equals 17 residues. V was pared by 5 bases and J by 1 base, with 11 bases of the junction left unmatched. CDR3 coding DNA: TGTGCCAGCAGTCCCCCCGACAGGGCTTTTTCCTACAATGAGCAGTTCTTC. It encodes CASSPPDRAFSYNEQFF.

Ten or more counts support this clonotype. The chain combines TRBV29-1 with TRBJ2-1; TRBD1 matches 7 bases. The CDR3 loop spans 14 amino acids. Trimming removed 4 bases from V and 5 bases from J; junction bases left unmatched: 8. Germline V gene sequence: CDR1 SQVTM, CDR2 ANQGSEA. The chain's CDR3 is CSVVGQFLNNEQFF. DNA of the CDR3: TGCAGCGTTGTGGGACAGTTTTTAAACAATGAGCAGTTCTTC.

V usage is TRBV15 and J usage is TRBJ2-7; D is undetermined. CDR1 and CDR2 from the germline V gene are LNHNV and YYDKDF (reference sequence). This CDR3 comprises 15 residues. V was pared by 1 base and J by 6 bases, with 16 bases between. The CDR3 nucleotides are TGTGCCACCAGCAGAGGGGCTGCCCTTTTGGGCGAGCAGTACTTC. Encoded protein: CATSRGAALLGEQYF. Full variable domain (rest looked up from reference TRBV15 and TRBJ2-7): DAMVIQNPRYQVTQFGKPVTLSCSQTLNHNVMYWYQQKSSQAPKLLFHYYDKDFNNEADTPDNFQSRRPNTSFCFLDIRSPGLGDTAMYLCATSRGAALLGEQYFGPGTRLTVT.

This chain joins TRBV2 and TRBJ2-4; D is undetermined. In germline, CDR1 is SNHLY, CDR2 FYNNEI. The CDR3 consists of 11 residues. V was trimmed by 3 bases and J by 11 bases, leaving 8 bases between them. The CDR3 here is CASSDPGVQYF. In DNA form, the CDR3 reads TGTGCCAGCAGTGATCCAGGCGTTCAGTACTTC.

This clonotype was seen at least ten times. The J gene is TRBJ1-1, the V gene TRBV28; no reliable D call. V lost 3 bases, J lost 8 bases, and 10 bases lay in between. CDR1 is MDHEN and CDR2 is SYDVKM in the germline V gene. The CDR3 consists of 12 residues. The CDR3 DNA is TGTGCCAGCAGTTTGGGATACATGGAAGCTTTCTTT. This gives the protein CASSLGYMEAFF.

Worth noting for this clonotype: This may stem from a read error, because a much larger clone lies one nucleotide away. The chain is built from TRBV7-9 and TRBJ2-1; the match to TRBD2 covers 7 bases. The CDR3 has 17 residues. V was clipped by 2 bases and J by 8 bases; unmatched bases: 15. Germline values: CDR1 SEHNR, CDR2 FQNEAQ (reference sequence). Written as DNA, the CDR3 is TGTGCCAGCAGCTTATCTCGTGGGACTGGCGGGAGCTATGAGCAGTTCTTC. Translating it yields CASSLSRGTGGSYEQFF. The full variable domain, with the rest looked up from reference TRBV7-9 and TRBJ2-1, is DTGVSQNPRHKITKRGQNVTFRCDPISEHNRLYWYRQTLGQGPEFLTYFQNEAQLEKSRLLSDRFSAERPKGSFSTLEIQRTEQGDSAMYLCASSLSRGTGGSYEQFFGPGTRLTVL.

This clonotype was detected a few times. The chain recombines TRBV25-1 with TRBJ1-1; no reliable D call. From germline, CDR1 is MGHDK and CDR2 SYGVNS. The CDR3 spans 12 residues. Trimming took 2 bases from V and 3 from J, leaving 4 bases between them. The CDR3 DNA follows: TGTGCCAGCAGTGAAAGGGACACTGAAGCTTTCTTT. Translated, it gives CASSERDTEAFF.

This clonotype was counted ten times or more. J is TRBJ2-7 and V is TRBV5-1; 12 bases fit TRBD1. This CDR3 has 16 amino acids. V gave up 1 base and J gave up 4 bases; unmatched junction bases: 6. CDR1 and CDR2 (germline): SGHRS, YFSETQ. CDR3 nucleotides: TGCGCCAGCAGCTTGTTGGGGACAGGGGGCCAGTACGAGCAGTACTTC. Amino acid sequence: CASSLLGTGGQYEQYF.

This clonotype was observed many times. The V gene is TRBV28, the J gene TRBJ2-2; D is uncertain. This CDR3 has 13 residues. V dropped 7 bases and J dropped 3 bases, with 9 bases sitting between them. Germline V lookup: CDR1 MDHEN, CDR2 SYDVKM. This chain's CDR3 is CASTKAYTGELFF. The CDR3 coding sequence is TGTGCCAGCACCAAGGCCTACACCGGGGAGCTGTTTTTT.

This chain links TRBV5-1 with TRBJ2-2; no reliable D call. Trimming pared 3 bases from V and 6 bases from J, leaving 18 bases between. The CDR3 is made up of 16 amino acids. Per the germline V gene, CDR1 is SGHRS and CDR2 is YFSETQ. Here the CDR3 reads CASSSVAVAGPGELFF. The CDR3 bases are TGCGCCAGCAGCTCAGTCGCCGTTGCTGGCCCCGGGGAGCTGTTTTTT.

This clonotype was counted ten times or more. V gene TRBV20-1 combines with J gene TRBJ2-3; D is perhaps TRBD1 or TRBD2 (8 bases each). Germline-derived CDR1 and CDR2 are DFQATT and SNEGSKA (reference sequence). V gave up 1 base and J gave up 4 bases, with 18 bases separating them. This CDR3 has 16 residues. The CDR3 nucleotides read TGCAGTGCTAGAGGGACCAGGGGGCGGGAGGCAGATACGCAGTATTTT. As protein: CSARGTRGREADTQYF.

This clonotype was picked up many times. The CDR3 loop is CASSSRGQRLDTGELFF. CDR3 bases: TGTGCCAGCAGTTCGAGGGGACAGCGGCTAGACACCGGGGAGCTGTTTTTT. This chain connects TRBV6-1 to TRBJ2-2; 7 nucleotides align to TRBD1. Germline loops: CDR1 MNHNS, CDR2 SASEGT. V shed 5 bases, J shed 3 bases, and the junction held 12 bases outside the gene matches. This CDR3 region has 17 residues.

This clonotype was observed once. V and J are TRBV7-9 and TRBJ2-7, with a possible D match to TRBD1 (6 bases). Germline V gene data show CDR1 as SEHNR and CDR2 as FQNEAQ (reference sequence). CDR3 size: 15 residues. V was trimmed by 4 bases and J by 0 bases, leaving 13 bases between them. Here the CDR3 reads CASSYVGRGSYEQYF. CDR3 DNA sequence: TGTGCCAGCAGCTATGTGGGCAGGGGCTCCTACGAGCAGTACTTC. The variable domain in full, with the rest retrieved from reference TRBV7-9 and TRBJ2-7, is DTGVSQNPRHKITKRGQNVTFRCDPISEHNRLYWYRQTLGQGPEFLTYFQNEAQLEKSRLLSDRFSAERPKGSFSTLEIQRTEQGDSAMYLCASSYVGRGSYEQYFGPGTRLTVT.

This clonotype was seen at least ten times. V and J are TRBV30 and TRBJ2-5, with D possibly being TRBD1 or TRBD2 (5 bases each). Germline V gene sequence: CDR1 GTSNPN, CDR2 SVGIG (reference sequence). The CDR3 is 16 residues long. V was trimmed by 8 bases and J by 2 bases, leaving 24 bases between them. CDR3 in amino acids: CAASLPRDQRQETQYF. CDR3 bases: TGTGCCGCAAGCCTACCCAGGGACCAGAGGCAAGAGACCCAGTACTTC.

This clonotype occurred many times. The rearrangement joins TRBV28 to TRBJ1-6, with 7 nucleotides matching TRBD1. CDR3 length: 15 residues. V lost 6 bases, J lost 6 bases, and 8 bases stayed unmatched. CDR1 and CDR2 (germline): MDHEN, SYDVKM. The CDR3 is CASSPSGQPNSPLHF. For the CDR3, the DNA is TGTGCCAGCAGCCCATCGGGACAGCCTAATTCACCCCTCCACTTT.

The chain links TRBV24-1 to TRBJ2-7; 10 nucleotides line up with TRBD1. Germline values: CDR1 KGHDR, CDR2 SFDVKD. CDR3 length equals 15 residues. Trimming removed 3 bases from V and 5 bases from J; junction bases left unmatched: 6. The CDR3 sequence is CATSDLGQGDHEQYF. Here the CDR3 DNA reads TGTGCCACCAGTGATCTTGGACAGGGGGACCACGAGCAGTACTTC.

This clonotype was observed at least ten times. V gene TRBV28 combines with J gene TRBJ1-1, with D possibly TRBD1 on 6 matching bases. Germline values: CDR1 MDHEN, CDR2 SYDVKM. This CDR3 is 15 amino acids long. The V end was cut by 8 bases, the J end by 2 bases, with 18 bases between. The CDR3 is CASARGGQFNTEAFF. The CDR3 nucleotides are TGTGCCAGCGCGAGGGGGGGACAATTTAACACTGAAGCTTTCTTT.

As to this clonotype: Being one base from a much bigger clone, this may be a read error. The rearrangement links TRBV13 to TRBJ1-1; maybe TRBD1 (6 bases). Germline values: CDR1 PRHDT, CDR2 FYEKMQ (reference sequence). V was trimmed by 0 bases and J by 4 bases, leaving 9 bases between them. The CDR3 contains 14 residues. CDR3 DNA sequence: TGTGCCAGCAGCTTAGGACAGGGCTGCACTGAAGCTTTCTTT. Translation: CASSLGQGCTEAFF. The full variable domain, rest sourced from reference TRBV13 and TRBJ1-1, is AAGVIQSPRHLIKEKRETATLKCYPIPRHDTVYWYQQGPGQDPQFLISFYEKMQSDKGSIPDRFSAQQFSDYHSELNMSSLELGDSALYFCASSLGQGCTEAFFGQGTRLTVV.

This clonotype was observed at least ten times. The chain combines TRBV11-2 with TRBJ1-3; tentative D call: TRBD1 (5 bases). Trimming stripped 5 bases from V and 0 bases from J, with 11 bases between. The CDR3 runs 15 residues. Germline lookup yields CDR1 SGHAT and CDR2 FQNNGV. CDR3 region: CASSRDGLSGNTIYF. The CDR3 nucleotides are TGTGCCAGCAGCCGGGACGGTCTCTCTGGAAACACCATATATTTT.

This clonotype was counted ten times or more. The CDR3 DNA follows: TGTGCCAGCAGCGTACCTTGGCAAGAGACCCAGTACTTC. As protein: CASSVPWQETQYF. This chain connects TRBV9 to TRBJ2-5; unclear D gene. Germline V lookup: CDR1 SGDLS, CDR2 YYNGEE. The CDR3 loop spans 13 amino acids. Trimming removed 1 base at V and 2 bases at J, with 6 bases between.

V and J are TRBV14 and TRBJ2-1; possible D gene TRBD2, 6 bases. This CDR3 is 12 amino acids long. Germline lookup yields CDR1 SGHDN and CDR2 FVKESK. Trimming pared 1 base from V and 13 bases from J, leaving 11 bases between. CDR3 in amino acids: CASSQGRDFQFF. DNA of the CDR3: TGTGCCAGCAGCCAAGGGAGGGACTTCCAGTTCTTC. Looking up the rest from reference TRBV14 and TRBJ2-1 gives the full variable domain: EAGVTQFPSHSVIEKGQTVTLRCDPISGHDNLYWYRRVMGKEIKFLLHFVKESKQDESGMPNNRFLAERTGGTYSTLKVQPAELEDSGVYFCASSQGRDFQFFGPGTRLTVL.

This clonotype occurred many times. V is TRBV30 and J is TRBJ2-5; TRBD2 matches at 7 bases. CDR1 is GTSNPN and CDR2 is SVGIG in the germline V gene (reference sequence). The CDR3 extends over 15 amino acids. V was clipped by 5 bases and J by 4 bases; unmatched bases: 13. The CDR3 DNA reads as TGTGCCTGGGCGGGGAGGAGGGGCGGGGGAGAGACCCAGTACTTC. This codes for CAWAGRRGGGETQYF.

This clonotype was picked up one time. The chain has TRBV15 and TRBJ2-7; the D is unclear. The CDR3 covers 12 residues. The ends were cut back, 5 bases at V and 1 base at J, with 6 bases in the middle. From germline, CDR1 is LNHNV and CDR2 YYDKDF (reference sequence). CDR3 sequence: CATSSGSYEQYF. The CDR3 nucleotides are TGTGCCACCAGCTCCGGGTCCTACGAGCAGTACTTC.

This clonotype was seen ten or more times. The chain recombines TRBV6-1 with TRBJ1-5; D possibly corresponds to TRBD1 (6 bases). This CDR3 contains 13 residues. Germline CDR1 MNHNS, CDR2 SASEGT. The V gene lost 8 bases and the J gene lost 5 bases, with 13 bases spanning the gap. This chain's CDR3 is CASAGARDQPQHF. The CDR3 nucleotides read TGTGCCAGCGCAGGGGCGAGGGATCAGCCCCAGCATTTT.

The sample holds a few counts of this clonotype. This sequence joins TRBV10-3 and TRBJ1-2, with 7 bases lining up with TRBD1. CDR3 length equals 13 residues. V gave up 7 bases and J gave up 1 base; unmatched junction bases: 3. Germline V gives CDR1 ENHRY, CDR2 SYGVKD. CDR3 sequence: CAITGQVNYGYTF. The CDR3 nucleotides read TGTGCCATCACTGGACAGGTTAACTATGGCTACACCTTC.

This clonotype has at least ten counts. DNA of the CDR3: TGCAGTGCTATTGGTCTAGCGGAAGGCACAGATACGCAGTATTTT. Protein product: CSAIGLAEGTDTQYF. J is TRBJ2-3 and V is TRBV20-1; 7 nucleotides agree with TRBD2. This CDR3 is 15 amino acids long. Trimming took 4 bases from V and 1 from J; bases not matched to a gene: 8. The germline CDR1 and CDR2 sequences are DFQATT and SNEGSKA (reference sequence).